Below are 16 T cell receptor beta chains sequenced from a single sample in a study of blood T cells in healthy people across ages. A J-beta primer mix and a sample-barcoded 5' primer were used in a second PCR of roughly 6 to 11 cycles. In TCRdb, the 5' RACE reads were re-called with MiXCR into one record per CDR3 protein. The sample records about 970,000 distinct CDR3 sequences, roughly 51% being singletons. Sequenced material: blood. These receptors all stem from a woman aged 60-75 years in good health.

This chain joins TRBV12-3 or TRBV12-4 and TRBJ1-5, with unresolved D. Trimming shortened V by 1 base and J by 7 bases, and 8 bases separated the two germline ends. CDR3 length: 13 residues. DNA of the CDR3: TGTGCCAGCAGTTTAGGGTCGATCCAGCCCCAGCATTTT. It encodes CASSLGSIQPQHF.

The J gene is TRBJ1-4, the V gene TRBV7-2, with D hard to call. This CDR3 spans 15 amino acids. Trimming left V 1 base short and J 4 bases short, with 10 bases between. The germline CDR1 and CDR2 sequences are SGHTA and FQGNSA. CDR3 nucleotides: TGTGCCAGCAGCTTAGTTCGGCGGAATAATGAAAAACTGTTTTTT. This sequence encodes CASSLVRRNNEKLFF.

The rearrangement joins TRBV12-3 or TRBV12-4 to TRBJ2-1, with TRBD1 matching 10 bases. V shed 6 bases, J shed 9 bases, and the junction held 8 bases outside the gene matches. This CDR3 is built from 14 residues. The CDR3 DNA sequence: TGTGCCAGCAGCCAGGGACAGGGGAGGGGTGAGCAGTTCTTC. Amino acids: CASSQGQGRGEQFF.

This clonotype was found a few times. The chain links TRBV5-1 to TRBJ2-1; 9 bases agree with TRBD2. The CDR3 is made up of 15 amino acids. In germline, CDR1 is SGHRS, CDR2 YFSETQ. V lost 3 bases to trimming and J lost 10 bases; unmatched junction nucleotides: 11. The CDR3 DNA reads TGCGCCAGCAGCTCCCCGGGACTAGCTACCTCCGAGCAGTTCTTC. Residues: CASSSPGLATSEQFF. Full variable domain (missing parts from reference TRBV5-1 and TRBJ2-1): KAGVTQTPRYLIKTRGQQVTLSCSPISGHRSVSWYQQTPGQGLQFLFEYFSETQRNKGNFPGRFSGRQFSNSRSEMNVSTLELGDSALYLCASSSPGLATSEQFFGPGTRLTVL.

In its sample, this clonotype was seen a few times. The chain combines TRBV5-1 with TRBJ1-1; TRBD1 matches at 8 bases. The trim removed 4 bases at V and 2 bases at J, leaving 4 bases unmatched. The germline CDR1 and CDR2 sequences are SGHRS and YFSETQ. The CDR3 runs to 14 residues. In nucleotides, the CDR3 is TGCGCCAGCAGCATAACAGGGGGTAACACTGAAGCTTTCTTT. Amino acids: CASSITGGNTEAFF.

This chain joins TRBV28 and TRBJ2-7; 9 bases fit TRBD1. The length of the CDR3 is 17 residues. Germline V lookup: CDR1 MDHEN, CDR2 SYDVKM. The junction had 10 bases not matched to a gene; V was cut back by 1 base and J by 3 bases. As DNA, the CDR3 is TGTGCCAGCAGTTTATTTCCATTGGACAGGGGAATCTACGAGCAGTACTTC. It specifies CASSLFPLDRGIYEQYF.

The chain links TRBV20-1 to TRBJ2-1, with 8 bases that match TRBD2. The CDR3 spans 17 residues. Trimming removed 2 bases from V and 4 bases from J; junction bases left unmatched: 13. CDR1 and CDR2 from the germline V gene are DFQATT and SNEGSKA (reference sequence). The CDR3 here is CSARPVAGLLLYNEQFF. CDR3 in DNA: TGCAGTGCTAGACCCGTAGCGGGACTACTTTTATACAATGAGCAGTTCTTC.

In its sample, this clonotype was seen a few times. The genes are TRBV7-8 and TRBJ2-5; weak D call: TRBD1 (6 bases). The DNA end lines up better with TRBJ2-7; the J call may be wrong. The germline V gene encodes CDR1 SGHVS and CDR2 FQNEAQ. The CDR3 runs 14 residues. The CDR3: CASSSRTVLSEQYF. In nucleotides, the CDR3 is TGTGCCAGCAGCTCCCGGACAGTTTTGTCCGAGCAGTACTTC.

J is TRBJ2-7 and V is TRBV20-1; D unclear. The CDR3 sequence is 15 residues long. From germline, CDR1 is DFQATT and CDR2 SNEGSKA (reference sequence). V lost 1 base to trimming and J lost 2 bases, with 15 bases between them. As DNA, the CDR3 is TGCAGTGCTAGAGCGGAGCGAATTTTCCCCTACGAGCAGTACTTC. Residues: CSARAERIFPYEQYF.

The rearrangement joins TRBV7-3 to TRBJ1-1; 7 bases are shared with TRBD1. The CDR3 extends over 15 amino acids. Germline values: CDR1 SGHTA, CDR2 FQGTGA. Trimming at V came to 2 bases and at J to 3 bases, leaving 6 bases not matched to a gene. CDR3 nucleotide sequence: TGTGCCAGCAGCTTATTCGGGCAGGGGGACACTGAAGCTTTCTTT. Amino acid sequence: CASSLFGQGDTEAFF.

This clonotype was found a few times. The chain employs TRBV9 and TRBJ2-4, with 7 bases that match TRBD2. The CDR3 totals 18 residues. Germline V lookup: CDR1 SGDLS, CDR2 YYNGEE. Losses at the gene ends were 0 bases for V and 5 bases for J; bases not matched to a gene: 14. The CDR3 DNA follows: TGTGCCAGCAGCGTAGAGACGGTGGGAGGGCCTTTTGAAAACATTCAGTACTTC. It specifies CASSVETVGGPFENIQYF.

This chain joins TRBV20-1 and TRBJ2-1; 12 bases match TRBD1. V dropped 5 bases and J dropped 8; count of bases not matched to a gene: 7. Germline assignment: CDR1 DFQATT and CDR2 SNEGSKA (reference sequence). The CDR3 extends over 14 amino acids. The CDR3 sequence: CSAAPGQGADEQFF. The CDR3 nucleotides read TGCAGTGCTGCTCCGGGACAGGGGGCCGATGAGCAGTTCTTC.

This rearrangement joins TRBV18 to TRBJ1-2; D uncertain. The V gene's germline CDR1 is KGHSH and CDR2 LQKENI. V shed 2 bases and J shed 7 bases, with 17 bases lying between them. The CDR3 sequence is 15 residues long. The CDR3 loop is CASSPKGEASTGYTF. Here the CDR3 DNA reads TGTGCCAGCTCACCAAAAGGAGAGGCTAGCACTGGCTACACCTTC.

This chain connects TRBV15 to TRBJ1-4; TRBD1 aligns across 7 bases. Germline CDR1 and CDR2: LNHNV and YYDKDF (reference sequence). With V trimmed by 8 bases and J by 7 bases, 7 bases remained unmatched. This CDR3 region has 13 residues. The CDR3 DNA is TGTGCCACCGAGACAGGGTTCGGTGAAAAACTGTTTTTT. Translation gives CATETGFGEKLFF.

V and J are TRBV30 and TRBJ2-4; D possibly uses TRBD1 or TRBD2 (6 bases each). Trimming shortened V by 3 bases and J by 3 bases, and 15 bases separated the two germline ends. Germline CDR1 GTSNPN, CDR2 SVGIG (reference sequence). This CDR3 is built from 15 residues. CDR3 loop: CAWSRGGFGKNIQYF. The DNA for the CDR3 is TGTGCCTGGAGCCGAGGGGGGTTCGGCAAAAACATTCAGTACTTC. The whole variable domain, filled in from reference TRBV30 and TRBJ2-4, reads SQTIHQWPATLVQPVGSPLSLECTVEGTSNPNLYWYRQAAGRGLQLLFYSVGIGQISSEVPQNLSASRPQDRQFILSSKKLLLSDSGFYLCAWSRGGFGKNIQYFGAGTRLSVL.

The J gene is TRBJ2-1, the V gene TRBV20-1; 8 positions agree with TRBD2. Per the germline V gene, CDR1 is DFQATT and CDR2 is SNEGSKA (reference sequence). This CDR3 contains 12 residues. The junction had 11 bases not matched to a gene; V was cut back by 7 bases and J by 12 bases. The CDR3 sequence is CSGVSGTYGQFF. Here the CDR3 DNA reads TGCAGTGGGGTTAGCGGGACATATGGGCAGTTCTTC.